These T cell receptor beta chains were read from a single sample in a study of shared T cell receptors in the human thymus. Libraries were prepared by immunoSEQ multiplex PCR; TCRdb keeps only in-frame clonotypes and omits some of them. The repertoire holds some 640,000 clones, with about 90% as singletons. These records were also assigned to another study, of human thymus T cells.

Sequencing input: thymocytes. Receptor source: a boy younger than two with a congenital heart defect. The CDR3 runs from the conserved cysteine through the conserved F or W.

J gene,V gene,CDR3 length,CDR3 protein
TRBJ1-5,TRBV6-1,13,CASSVSRVRPQHF
TRBJ1-1,TRBV6-5,15,CASSYSAGRRQEAFF
TRBJ1-5,TRBV5-5,17,CASSNHLLYLTHQPQHF
TRBJ1-6,TRBV7-8,17,CASSSRTGDPYNSPLHF
TRBJ2-7,TRBV25-1,17,CASRAAGTSESSYEQYF
TRBJ2-3,TRBV5-1,17,CASSLRRLPTPADTQYF
TRBJ2-3,TRBV13,15,CASSSLKRGRDTQYF
TRBJ1-3,TRBV15,15,CATSRRRGLGNTIYF
TRBJ2-7,TRBV6-5,15,CASSSQGQGASEQYF
TRBJ2-7,TRBV5-1,17,CASSPPRGKGGTYEQYF
TRBJ2-6,TRBV4-3,16,CATGLAGVSGANVLTF
TRBJ1-5,TRBV6-6,15,CASSRGLGSNQPQHF
TRBJ2-1,TRBV6-1,15,CASREPIKLGDEQFF
TRBJ2-1,TRBV4-3,16,CASSLGLAGTVNEQFF
TRBJ2-6,TRBV19,17,CASSRRTEEAVANVLTF
TRBJ2-7,TRBV7-2,15,CASSLGGGGPLEQYF
TRBJ1-4,TRBV19,14,CASSRGRSNEKLFF
TRBJ2-7,TRBV28,17,CASTNRQGRSICYEQYF
TRBJ2-1,TRBV20-1,11,CSASGVNEQFF
TRBJ2-5,TRBV5-6,17,CASRRGLAGDMGETQYF
TRBJ2-5,TRBV5-1,13,CASSRRDWETQYF
TRBJ2-7,TRBV6-1,13,CASRADLGDEQYF
TRBJ2-7,TRBV4-3,17,CASSQEAFQRGPYEQYF
TRBJ2-5,TRBV5-6,14,CASSLLQGQETQYF
TRBJ2-7,TRBV4-3,15,CASSQEGTEQQGQYF
TRBJ2-7,TRBV5-6,14,CASSTTGSPYEQYF
TRBJ1-1,TRBV11-3,13,CASSLGREDEAFF
TRBJ1-1,TRBV27,15,CASSLQGALNTEAFF
TRBJ1-2,TRBV5-4,12,CASSLTNYGYTF
TRBJ2-7,TRBV6-1,16,CASSEDGGGLPHEQYF
TRBJ2-1,TRBV28,15,CASSLKTGGYNEQFF
TRBJ2-7,TRBV5-1,16,CASSWRTSGDSYEQYF
TRBJ2-3,TRBV4-3,19,CASSQDVASGGKTTDTQYF
TRBJ1-4,TRBV28,15,CASSPSDRSREKLFF
TRBJ2-7,TRBV14,15,CASSQAVGRGYEQYF
TRBJ1-1,TRBV15,15,CATSTRGRGDTEAFF
TRBJ2-3,TRBV6-4,15,CASSESGGLGDTQYF